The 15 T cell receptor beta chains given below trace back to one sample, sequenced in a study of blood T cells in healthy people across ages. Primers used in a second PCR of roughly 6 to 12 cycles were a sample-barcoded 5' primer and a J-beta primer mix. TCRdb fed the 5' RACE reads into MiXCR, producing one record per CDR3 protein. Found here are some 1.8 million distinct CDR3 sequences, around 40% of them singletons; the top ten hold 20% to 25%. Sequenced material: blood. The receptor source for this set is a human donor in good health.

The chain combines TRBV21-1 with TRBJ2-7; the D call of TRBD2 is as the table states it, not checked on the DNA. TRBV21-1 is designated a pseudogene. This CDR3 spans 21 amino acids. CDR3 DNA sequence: TGTGCCAGCAGCAAAGGGGACGGCGGGGACTACCCAATCTGGGCTTCCTACGAGCAGTACTTC. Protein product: CASSKGDGGDYPIWASYEQYF.

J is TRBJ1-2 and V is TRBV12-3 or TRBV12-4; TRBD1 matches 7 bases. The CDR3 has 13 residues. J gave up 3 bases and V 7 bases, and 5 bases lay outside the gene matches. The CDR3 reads CASNPDRHYGYTF. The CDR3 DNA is TGTGCCAGCAATCCGGACAGGCACTATGGCTACACCTTC.

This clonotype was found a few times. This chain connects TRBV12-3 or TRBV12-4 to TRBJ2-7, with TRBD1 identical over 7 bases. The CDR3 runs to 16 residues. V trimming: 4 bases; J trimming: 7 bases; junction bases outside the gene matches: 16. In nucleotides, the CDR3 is TGTGCCAGCAGTTGGGGACGGACAGGCTCCAAGGGGGAGCAGTACTTC. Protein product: CASSWGRTGSKGEQYF.

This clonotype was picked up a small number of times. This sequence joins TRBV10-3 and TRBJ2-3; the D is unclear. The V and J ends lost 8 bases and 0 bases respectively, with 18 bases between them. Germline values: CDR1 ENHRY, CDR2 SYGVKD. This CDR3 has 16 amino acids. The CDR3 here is CAISKWVGLSTDTQYF. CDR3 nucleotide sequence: TGTGCCATCTCTAAATGGGTTGGGTTGAGCACAGATACGCAGTATTTT.

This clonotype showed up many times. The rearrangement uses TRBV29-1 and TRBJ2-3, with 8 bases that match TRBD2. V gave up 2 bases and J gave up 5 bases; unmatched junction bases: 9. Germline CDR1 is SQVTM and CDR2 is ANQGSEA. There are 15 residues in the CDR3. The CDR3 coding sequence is TGCAGCGTTGAAAAGACGGGGGGGCGGGGAGATACGCAGTATTTT. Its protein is CSVEKTGGRGDTQYF.

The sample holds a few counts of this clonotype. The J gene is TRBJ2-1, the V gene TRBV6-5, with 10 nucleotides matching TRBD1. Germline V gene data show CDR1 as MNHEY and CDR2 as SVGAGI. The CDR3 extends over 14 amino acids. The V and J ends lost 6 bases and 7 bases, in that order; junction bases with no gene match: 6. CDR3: CASREPGQGNEQFF. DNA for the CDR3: TGTGCCAGCAGGGAACCGGGACAGGGGAATGAGCAGTTCTTC.

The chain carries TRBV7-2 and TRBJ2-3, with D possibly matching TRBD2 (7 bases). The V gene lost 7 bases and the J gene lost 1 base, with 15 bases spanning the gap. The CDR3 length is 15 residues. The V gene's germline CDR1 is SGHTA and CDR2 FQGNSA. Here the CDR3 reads CASILGRGGTDTQYF. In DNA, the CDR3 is TGTGCCAGCATCCTAGGGAGGGGGGGCACAGATACGCAGTATTTT.

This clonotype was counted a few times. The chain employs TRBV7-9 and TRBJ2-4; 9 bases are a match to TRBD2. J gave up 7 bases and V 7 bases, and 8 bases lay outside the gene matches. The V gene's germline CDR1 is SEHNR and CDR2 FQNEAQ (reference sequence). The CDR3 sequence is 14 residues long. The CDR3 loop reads CASTTRGGENIQYF. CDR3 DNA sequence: TGTGCCAGCACCACGCGGGGGGGTGAGAACATTCAGTACTTC.

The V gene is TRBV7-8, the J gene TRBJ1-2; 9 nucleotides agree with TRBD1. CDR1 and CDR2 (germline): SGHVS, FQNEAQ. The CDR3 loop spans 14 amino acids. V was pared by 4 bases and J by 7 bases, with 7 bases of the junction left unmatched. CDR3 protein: CASSSGQGRGGYTF. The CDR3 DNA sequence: TGTGCCAGCAGCTCGGGACAGGGTCGGGGTGGCTACACCTTC.

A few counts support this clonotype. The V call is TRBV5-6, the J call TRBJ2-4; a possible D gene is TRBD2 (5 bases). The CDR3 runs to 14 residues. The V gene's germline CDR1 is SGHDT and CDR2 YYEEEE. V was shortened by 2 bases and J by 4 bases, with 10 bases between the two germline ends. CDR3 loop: CASSFRPGKNIQYF. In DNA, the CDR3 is TGTGCCAGCAGCTTCCGTCCGGGGAAAAACATTCAGTACTTC.

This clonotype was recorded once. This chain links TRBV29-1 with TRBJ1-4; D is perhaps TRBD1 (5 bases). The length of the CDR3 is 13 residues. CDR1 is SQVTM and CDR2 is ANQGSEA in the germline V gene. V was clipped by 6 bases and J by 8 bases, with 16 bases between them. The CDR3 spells CSVAEGRGEKLFF. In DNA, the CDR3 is TGCAGCGTCGCGGAGGGGCGCGGAGAAAAACTGTTTTTT.

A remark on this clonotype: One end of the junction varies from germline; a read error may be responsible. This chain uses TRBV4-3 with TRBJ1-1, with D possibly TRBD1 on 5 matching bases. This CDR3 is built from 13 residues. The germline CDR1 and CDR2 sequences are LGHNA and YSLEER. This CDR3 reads CAGSQAVGAEAFF. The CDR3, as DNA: TGCGCCGGCAGCCAAGCGGTAGGGGCTGAAGCTTTCTTT.

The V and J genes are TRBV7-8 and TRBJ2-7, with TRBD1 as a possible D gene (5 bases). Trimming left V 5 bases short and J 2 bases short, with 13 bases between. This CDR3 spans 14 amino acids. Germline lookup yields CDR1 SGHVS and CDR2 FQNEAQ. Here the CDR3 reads CASSPLTAPYEQYF. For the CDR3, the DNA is TGTGCCAGCAGCCCATTGACAGCCCCCTACGAGCAGTACTTC.

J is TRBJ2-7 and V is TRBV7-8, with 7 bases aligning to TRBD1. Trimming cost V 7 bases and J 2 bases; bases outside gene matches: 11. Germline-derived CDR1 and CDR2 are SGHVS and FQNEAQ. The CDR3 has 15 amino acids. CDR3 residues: CASNPLTGSAYEQYF. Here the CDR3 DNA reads TGTGCCAGCAATCCTCTGACAGGGTCGGCCTACGAGCAGTACTTC.

This CDR3 is CASARQGTPYEQYF. The CDR3 DNA reads as TGTGCCAGTGCTAGGCAGGGGACCCCCTACGAGCAGTACTTC. The chain has TRBV6-6 and TRBJ2-7; D perhaps matches TRBD1 (6 bases). The V gene lost 9 bases and the J gene lost 2 bases, with 17 bases spanning the gap. Germline assignment: CDR1 MNHNY and CDR2 SVGAGI (reference sequence). This CDR3 spans 14 amino acids.